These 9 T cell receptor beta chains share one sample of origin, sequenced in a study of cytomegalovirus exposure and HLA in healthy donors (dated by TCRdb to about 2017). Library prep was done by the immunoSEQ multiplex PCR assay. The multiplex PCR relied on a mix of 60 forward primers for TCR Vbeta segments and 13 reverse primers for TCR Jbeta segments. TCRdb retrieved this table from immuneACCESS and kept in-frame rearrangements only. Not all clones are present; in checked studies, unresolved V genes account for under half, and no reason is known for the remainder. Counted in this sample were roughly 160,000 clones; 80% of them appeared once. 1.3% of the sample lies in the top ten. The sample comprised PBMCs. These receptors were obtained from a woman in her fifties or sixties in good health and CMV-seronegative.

The CDR3, as DNA: TGTGCCAGCAGTTTGACAGGGGGCCTCATGAACACTGAAGCTTTCTTT. Its protein is CASSLTGGLMNTEAFF. The chain uses TRBV28 and TRBJ1-1; TRBD1 aligns across 10 bases. The V segment lost 3 bases and the J segment 0 bases; nucleotides outside the gene matches: 4. CDR1 and CDR2 from the germline V gene are MDHEN and SYDVKM. This CDR3 has 16 amino acids.

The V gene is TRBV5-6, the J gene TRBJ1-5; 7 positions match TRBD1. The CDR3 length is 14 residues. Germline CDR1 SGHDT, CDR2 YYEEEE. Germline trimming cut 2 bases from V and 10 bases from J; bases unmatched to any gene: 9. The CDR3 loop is CASSLGTGDRPQHF. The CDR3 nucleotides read TGTGCCAGCAGCTTAGGTACAGGGGATCGACCCCAGCATTTT.

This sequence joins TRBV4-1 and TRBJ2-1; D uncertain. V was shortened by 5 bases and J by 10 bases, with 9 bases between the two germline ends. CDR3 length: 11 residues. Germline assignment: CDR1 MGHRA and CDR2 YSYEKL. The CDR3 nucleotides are TGCGCCAGCAGCATTAGGCGGGAGCAGTTCTTC. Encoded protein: CASSIRREQFF.

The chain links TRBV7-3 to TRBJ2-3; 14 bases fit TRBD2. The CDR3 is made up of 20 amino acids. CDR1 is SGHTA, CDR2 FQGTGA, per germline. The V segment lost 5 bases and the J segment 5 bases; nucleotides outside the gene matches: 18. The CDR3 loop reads CASSPTQSGTSGSQKDTQYF. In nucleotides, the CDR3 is TGTGCCAGCAGCCCCACCCAATCCGGGACTAGCGGGAGTCAGAAAGATACGCAGTATTTT.

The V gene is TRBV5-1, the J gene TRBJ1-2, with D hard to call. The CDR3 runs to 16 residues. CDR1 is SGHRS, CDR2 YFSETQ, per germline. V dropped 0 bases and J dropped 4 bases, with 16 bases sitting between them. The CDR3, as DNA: TGCGCCAGCAGCTTGGCTTCCATCCCGGGAATCTATGGCTACACCTTC. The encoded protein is CASSLASIPGIYGYTF.

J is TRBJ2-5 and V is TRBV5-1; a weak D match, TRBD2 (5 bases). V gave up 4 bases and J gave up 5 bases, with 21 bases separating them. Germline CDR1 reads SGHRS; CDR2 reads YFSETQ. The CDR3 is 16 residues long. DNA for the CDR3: TGCGCCAGCAGCGTCGAAGGGAGCCCCTCATTGGAGACCCAGTACTTC. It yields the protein CASSVEGSPSLETQYF.

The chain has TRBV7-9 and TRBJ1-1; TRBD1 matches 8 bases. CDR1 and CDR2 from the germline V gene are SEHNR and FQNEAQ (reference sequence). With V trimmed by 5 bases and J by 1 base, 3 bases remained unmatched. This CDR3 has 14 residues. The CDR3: CASSTGQGNTEAFF. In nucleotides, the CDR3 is TGTGCCAGCAGCACCGGACAGGGGAACACTGAAGCTTTCTTT. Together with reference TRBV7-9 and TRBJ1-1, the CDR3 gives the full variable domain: DTGVSQNPRHKITKRGQNVTFRCDPISEHNRLYWYRQTLGQGPEFLTYFQNEAQLEKSRLLSDRFSAERPKGSFSTLEIQRTEQGDSAMYLCASSTGQGNTEAFFGQGTRLTVV.

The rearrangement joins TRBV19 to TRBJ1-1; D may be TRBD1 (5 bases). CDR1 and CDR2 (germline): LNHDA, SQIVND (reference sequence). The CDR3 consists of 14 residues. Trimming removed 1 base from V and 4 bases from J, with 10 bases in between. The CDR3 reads CASSIVGGSTEAFF. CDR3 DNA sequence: TGTGCCAGTAGTATAGTCGGGGGATCCACTGAAGCTTTCTTT.

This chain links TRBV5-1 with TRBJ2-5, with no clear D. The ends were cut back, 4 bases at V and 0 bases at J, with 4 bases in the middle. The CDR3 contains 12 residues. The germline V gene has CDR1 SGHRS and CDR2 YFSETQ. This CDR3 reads CASSPDQETQYF. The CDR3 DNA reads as TGCGCCAGCAGCCCTGACCAAGAGACCCAGTACTTC.